This T cell receptor (beta chain) stems from a study of blood T cell repertoires in COVID-19. Study context: The analysed material was cDNA or gDNA that came from T cells, B-cell-depleted T cells, or PBMCs.

In the authors' workflow: Cell counts per sample came from amplifying reference gene primers. Here immunoSEQ multiplex PCR was the method, and the copy in TCRdb shows in-frame clones only, minus some. V, J and clone size reflect that table, while D and trimming were determined from the DNA. The sample carries hundreds of thousands of clones, over 80% recorded once. The trim removed 6 bases at V and 8 bases at J, leaving 6 bases unmatched. This CDR3 is built from 12 residues. The material sequenced was peripheral blood. The source of this sequence is a woman in her 70s with active or convalescent COVID-19. V is TRBV12-3 or TRBV12-4 and J is TRBJ1-2; TRBD1 matches at 7 bases. This chain's CDR3 is CASRRQGSGYTF. CDR3 in DNA: TGTGCCAGCAGGAGACAGGGAAGCGGCTACACCTTC.